The rows below give T cell receptor beta chains drawn from one sample of a study of shared clonotypes between healthy human individuals. This table comes from immunoSEQ multiplex PCR, and its TCRdb copy is limited to in-frame clones, with some not included. Of 1.4 million or so clones in the sample, approximately 98.5% are singletons; the top ten hold around 0.38%. Sequencing was carried out using naive CD4+ T cells sorted from blood. Receptors were obtained from a man aged 30-40 years in good health. CDR3s include the opening cysteine and the closing phenylalanine or tryptophan. A D gene is named only where the DNA matches it firmly.

J	D	V	DNA	CDR3
TRBJ2-3	.	TRBV2	TGTGCCAGTTTAAAACGCACAGATACGCAGTATTTT	CASLKRTDTQYF
TRBJ2-7	.	TRBV7-3	TGTGCCAGCAGCCGCGGGACCAGCATAGACGAGCAGTACTTC	CASSRGTSIDEQYF
TRBJ1-1	.	TRBV18	TGTGCCAGCTCACCACGTAGCTGGGGTTTAAACACTGAAGCTTTCTTT	CASSPRSWGLNTEAFF
TRBJ1-2	TRBD1	TRBV11-2	TGTGCCAGCAGCTTAGTAGCGACAGGTCTCGTCAGGGGGGGCTACACCTTC	CASSLVATGLVRGGYTF
TRBJ2-2	TRBD2	TRBV5-4	TGTGCCAGCAGCTCCCTTGCTAGCGGGAGTATAATTGGAGAGCTGTTTTTT	CASSSLASGSIIGELFF
TRBJ2-5	TRBD1	TRBV18	TGTGCCAGCTCCACAGGGGCCCAAGAGACCCAGTACTTC	CASSTGAQETQYF
TRBJ1-3	TRBD1	TRBV30	TGTGCCTTTAGGGCACAGGGGGCTGGAAACACCATATATTTT	CAFRAQGAGNTIYF
TRBJ2-5	.	TRBV7-8	TGTGCCAGCAGCTTAGGTCATCGGGAGACCCAGTACTTC	CASSLGHRETQYF
TRBJ1-1	TRBD1	TRBV7-6	TGTGCCAGCAGCTTAGTGCGGACAGGGGGCTTCGTGAACACTGAAGCTTTCTTT	CASSLVRTGGFVNTEAFF
TRBJ2-1	.	TRBV10-3	TGTGCCATCAGCCGCACTTTGGTTGACAATGAGCAGTTCTTC	CAISRTLVDNEQFF
TRBJ2-3	.	TRBV18	TGTGCCAGCTCACCAGGGGGTCAGGTCACAGATACGCAGTATTTT	CASSPGGQVTDTQYF